This passage covers 4 T cell receptor beta chains from one sample sequenced in a study of circulating and synovial CD4+ cells in juvenile arthritis. Assay used: immunoSEQ multiplex PCR; TCRdb lists only in-frame clones, some missing. The sample includes about 33,000 clones, about 95% of them seen just once. Sequencing used CD4+ T cells from blood. The receptors originated from a human donor with juvenile idiopathic arthritis.

This rearrangement joins TRBV19 to TRBJ2-7; D gene ambiguous. With 5 bases removed from V and 5 bases from J, the gap between germline ends came to 13 bases. Germline V lookup: CDR1 LNHDA, CDR2 SQIVND (reference sequence). The CDR3 contains 13 residues. Written as DNA, the CDR3 is TGTGCCAGTAGTCGACTCCTGACGGACGAGCAGTACTTC. Translation: CASSRLLTDEQYF.

The J gene is TRBJ1-6, the V gene TRBV6-5; D not resolved. V was pared by 6 bases and J by 10 bases, with 16 bases between. The CDR3 spans 14 residues. CDR1 MNHEY and CDR2 SVGAGI come from the germline V gene. CDR3 in amino acids: CASRNSGVGSPLHF. As DNA, the CDR3 is TGTGCCAGCAGAAACAGCGGGGTTGGGTCACCCCTCCACTTT.

The gene calls are TRBV7-2 and TRBJ2-5; weak D call: TRBD2 (5 bases). Germline CDR1 reads SGHTA; CDR2 reads FQGNSA. The ends were cut back, 1 base at V and 2 bases at J, with 14 bases in the middle. The CDR3 loop spans 16 amino acids. CDR3 residues: CASSLGGFGLQETQYF. The DNA for the CDR3 is TGTGCCAGCAGCTTAGGCGGGTTCGGGCTTCAAGAGACCCAGTACTTC.

The chain employs TRBV4-1 and TRBJ1-1; 11 nucleotides match TRBD1. V was clipped by 4 bases and J by 10 bases; unmatched bases: 8. CDR1 MGHRA and CDR2 YSYEKL come from the germline V gene. This CDR3 spans 14 amino acids. CDR3: CASSPGQGVYGAFF. The CDR3 region has the DNA TGCGCCAGCAGCCCGGGACAGGGGGTGTATGGAGCTTTCTTT.